The 14 T cell receptor beta chains presented below share a single source sample, sequenced in a study of blood T cell repertoires in COVID-19. TCRdb's table, derived via immunoSEQ multiplex PCR, lists solely in-frame clones and lacks some. The top ten clones hold 0.95% to 1.2% of a sample with 290,000 or so clones, approximately 92% of them seen once. Sequenced material: PBMCs or T cells enriched from blood (not recorded which). The source is a woman in her twenties or thirties who had recovered from COVID-19.

The chain has TRBV15 and TRBJ2-7; 8 nucleotides match TRBD2. With V trimmed by 0 bases and J by 5 bases, 6 bases remained unmatched. From germline, CDR1 is LNHNV and CDR2 YYDKDF (reference sequence). The CDR3 is 15 residues long. DNA of the CDR3: TGTGCCACCAGCAGAGAAGCGGGACTAGGTGACGAGCAGTACTTC. This sequence encodes CATSREAGLGDEQYF.

This chain links TRBV7-3 with TRBJ1-5, with D possibly TRBD1 on 5 matching bases. Trimming shortened V by 2 bases and J by 4 bases, and 6 bases separated the two germline ends. Germline V gene lookup returns CDR1 SGHTA and CDR2 FQGTGA. CDR3 length: 13 amino acids. The CDR3 nucleotides read TGTGCCAGCAGCTTACGGGGGAATCAGCCCCAGCATTTT. Amino acids: CASSLRGNQPQHF.

For the CDR3, the DNA is TGTGCCAGCAGTGAACGACAGGGCGGCAATCAGCCCCAGCATTTT. Amino acid sequence: CASSERQGGNQPQHF. The genes are TRBV2 and TRBJ1-5; TRBD1 agrees at 7 bases. The CDR3 consists of 15 residues. Trimming cost V 2 bases and J 2 bases; bases outside gene matches: 3. Germline values: CDR1 SNHLY, CDR2 FYNNEI.

The V gene is TRBV7-2, the J gene TRBJ2-1; 9 nucleotides agree with TRBD1. Germline V gene data show CDR1 as SGHTA and CDR2 as FQGNSA. CDR3 length: 18 residues. Losses at the gene ends were 1 base for V and 1 base for J; bases not matched to a gene: 8. CDR3 coding DNA: TGTGCCAGCAGCTTAGTTGGGACAGGGAGAAGTTCCTACAATGAGCAGTTCTTC. This translates into CASSLVGTGRSSYNEQFF.

CDR3 loop: CASSQGAVGQSSYEQYF. CDR3 sequence (DNA): TGCGCCAGCAGCCAAGGTGCGGTCGGACAGAGCTCCTACGAGCAGTACTTC. The chain links TRBV4-3 to TRBJ2-7, with D perhaps TRBD1 (6 bases). CDR1 and CDR2 (germline): LGHNA, YSLEER. The CDR3 covers 17 residues. V lost 1 base to trimming and J lost 0 bases, with 16 bases between them.

The J gene is TRBJ2-2, the V gene TRBV6-2 or TRBV6-3, with 7 positions matching TRBD2. There are 14 residues in the CDR3. Trimming at V came to 2 bases and at J to 3 bases, leaving 0 bases not matched to a gene. The germline V gene encodes CDR1 MNHEY and CDR2 SVGEGT. CDR3 coding DNA: TGTGCCAGCAGTTACGGACTAGACACCGGGGAGCTGTTTTTT. Residues: CASSYGLDTGELFF.

The J gene is TRBJ2-7, the V gene TRBV5-1, with a weak D call TRBD2 (5 bases). Germline lookup yields CDR1 SGHRS and CDR2 YFSETQ. V was trimmed by 0 bases and J by 3 bases, leaving 10 bases between them. The CDR3 is 14 residues long. CDR3 region: CASSLANAGYEQYF. The CDR3, as DNA: TGCGCCAGCAGCTTGGCAAACGCGGGCTACGAGCAGTACTTC.

V usage is TRBV6-2 or TRBV6-3 and J usage is TRBJ1-5; TRBD1 matches 7 bases. Unmatched junction bases numbered 2, after V lost 0 bases and J lost 6 bases. The germline V gene encodes CDR1 MNHEY and CDR2 SVGEGT. This CDR3 comprises 14 residues. CDR3 in amino acids: CASSYSTGIQPQHF. CDR3 DNA: TGTGCCAGCAGTTACTCGACAGGGATTCAGCCCCAGCATTTT.

The rearrangement joins TRBV7-2 to TRBJ2-7; 7 nucleotides align to TRBD1. The germline V gene encodes CDR1 SGHTA and CDR2 FQGNSA. The length of the CDR3 is 15 residues. Germline trimming cut 1 base from V and 4 bases from J; bases unmatched to any gene: 7. CDR3 nucleotide sequence: TGTGCCAGCAGCTTAGACGGGACAGAGCCATACGAGCAGTACTTC. Protein product: CASSLDGTEPYEQYF.

By share of the sample, this clone is medium-sized. The gene calls are TRBV24-1 and TRBJ2-2; a possible D gene is TRBD2 (6 bases). The CDR3 contains 15 residues. V dropped 4 bases and J dropped 3 bases, with 11 bases sitting between them. Germline V gene data show CDR1 as KGHDR and CDR2 as SFDVKD. The CDR3 nucleotides read TGTGCCACCAGTGACTCGACTAGGGACACCGGGGAGCTGTTTTTT. It encodes CATSDSTRDTGELFF.

The chain recombines TRBV7-9 with TRBJ2-2; 7 bases are a match to TRBD1. V lost 2 bases and J lost 4; bases outside the gene matches: 7. Germline CDR1 and CDR2: SEHNR and FQNEAQ (reference sequence). The CDR3 is made up of 16 amino acids. CDR3 sequence (DNA): TGTGCCAGCAGCTTACCCGGGACAGCACTCACCGGGGAGCTGTTTTTT. Translated: CASSLPGTALTGELFF.

CDR3 in amino acids: CATSARGLTEAFF. CDR3 nucleotides: TGTGCCACCAGTGCGAGGGGGCTCACTGAAGCTTTCTTT. The chain couples TRBV24-1 to TRBJ1-1; 7 bases agree with TRBD1. CDR3 length equals 13 residues. Losses at the gene ends were 5 bases for V and 4 bases for J; bases not matched to a gene: 3. Germline loops: CDR1 KGHDR, CDR2 SFDVKD.

The chain combines TRBV7-2 with TRBJ2-1, with 9 bases matching TRBD2. CDR3 length: 16 residues. V dropped 3 bases and J dropped 4; count of bases not matched to a gene: 7. CDR1 and CDR2 (germline): SGHTA, FQGNSA. CDR3 DNA: TGTGCCAGCAGCTTGGGGCTAGCGGGAAGATACAATGAGCAGTTCTTC. Encoded protein: CASSLGLAGRYNEQFF.

The gene calls are TRBV29-1 and TRBJ2-3; D unresolved. Trimming left V 0 bases short and J 2 bases short, with 6 bases between. The length of the CDR3 is 13 residues. Germline values: CDR1 SQVTM, CDR2 ANQGSEA. CDR3 loop: CSVEDPHTDTQYF. In DNA, the CDR3 is TGCAGCGTTGAAGATCCACACACAGATACGCAGTATTTT.